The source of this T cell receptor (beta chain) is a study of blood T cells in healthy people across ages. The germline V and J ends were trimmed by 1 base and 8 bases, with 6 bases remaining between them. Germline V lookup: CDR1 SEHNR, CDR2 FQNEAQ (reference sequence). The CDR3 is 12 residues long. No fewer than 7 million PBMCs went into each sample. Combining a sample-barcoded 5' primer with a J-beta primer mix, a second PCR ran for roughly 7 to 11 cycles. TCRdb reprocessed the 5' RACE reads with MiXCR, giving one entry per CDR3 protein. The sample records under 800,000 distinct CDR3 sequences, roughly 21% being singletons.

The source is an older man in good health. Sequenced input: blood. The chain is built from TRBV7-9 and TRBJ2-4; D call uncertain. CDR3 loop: CASSLETYIQYF. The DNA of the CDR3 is TGTGCCAGCAGCTTAGAAACTTACATTCAGTACTTC.